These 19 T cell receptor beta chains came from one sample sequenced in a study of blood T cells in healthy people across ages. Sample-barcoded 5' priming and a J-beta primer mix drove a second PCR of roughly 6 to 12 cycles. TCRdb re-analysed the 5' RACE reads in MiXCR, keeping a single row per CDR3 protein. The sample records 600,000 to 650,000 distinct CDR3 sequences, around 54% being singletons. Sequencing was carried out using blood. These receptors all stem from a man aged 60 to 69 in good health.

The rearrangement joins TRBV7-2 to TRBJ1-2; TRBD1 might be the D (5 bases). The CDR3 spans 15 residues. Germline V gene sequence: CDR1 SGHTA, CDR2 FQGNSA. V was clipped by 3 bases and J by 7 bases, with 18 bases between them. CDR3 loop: CASSLGQGRMCGYTF. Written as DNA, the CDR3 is TGTGCCAGCAGCTTGGGGCAGGGTCGAATGTGTGGCTACACCTTC.

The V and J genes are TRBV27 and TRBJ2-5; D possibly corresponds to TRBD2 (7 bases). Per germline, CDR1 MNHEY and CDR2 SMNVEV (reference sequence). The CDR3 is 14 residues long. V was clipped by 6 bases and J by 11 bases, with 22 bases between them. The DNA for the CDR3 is TGTGCCAGCAGGACCCCTCGGGGGGCGCCTGAGCAGTACTTC. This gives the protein CASRTPRGAPEQYF.

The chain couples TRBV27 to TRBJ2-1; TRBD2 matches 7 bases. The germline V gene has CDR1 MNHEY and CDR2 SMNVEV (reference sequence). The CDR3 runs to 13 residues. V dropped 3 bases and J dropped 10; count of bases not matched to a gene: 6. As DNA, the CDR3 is TGTGCCAGCAGTTTGTGGGAGGGCCGCGAGCAGTTCTTC. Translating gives CASSLWEGREQFF.

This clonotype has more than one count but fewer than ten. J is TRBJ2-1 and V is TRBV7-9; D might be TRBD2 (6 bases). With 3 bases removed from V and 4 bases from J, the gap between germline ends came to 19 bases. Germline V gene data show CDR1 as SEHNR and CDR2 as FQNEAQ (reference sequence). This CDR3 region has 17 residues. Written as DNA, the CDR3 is TGTGCCAGCAGCTTGGAGGAGGGTTTCGATCAGTACAATGAGCAGTTCTTC. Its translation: CASSLEEGFDQYNEQFF.

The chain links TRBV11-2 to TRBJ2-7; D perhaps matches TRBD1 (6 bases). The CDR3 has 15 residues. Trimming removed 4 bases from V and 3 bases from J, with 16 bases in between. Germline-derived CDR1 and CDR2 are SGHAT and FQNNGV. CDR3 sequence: CASSSTGNGGYEQYF. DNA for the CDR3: TGTGCCAGCAGCTCCACAGGGAACGGAGGCTACGAGCAGTACTTC.

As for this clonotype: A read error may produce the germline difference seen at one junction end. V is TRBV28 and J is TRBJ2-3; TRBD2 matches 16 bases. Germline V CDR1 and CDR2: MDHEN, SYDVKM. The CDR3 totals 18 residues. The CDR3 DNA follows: TGTGCCAGCAGACAGGGACTAGCGGGGGGGTATACAGGAGATACGCAATATTTT. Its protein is CASRQGLAGGYTGDTQYF.

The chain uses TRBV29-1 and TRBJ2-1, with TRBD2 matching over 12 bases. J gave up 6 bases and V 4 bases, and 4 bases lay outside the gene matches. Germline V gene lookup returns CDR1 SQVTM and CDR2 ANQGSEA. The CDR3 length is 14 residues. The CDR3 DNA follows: TGCAGCGTTGCCCTAGCGGGGGGGCCCAATGAGCAGTTCTTC. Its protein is CSVALAGGPNEQFF.

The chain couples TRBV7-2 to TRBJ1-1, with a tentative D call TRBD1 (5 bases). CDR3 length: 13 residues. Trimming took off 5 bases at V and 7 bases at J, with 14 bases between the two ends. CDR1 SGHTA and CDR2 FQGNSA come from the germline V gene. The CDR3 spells CASSRRTDSEAFF. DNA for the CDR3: TGTGCCAGCAGCCGACGTACCGACAGTGAAGCTTTCTTT. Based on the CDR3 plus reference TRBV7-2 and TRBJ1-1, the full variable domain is GAGVSQSPSNKVTEKGKDVELRCDPISGHTALYWYRQSLGQGLEFLIYFQGNSAPDKSGLPSDRFSAERTGGSVSTLTIQRTQQEDSAVYLCASSRRTDSEAFFGQGTRLTVV.

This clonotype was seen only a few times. Here the CDR3 reads CATSDPTDEQFF. CDR3 DNA: TGTGCCACCAGTGATCCCACTGATGAGCAGTTCTTC. The chain has TRBV24-1 and TRBJ2-1; D remains ambiguous. This CDR3 has 12 residues. Trimming cost V 3 bases and J 8 bases, with 7 bases left between them. The germline V gene encodes CDR1 KGHDR and CDR2 SFDVKD.

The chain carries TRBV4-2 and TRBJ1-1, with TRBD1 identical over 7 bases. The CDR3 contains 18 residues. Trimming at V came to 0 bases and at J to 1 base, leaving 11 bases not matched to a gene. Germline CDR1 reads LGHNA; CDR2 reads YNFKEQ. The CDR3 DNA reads TGTGCCAGCAGCCAAGAAGTCAGGGCAGGGGGAAGGAACACTGAAGCTTTCTTT. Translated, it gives CASSQEVRAGGRNTEAFF.

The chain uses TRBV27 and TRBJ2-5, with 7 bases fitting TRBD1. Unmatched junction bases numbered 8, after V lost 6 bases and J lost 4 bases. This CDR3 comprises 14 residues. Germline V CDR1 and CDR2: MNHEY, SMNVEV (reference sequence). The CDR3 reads CASRATGWPETQYF. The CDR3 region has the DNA TGTGCCAGCAGGGCGACAGGGTGGCCAGAGACCCAGTACTTC.

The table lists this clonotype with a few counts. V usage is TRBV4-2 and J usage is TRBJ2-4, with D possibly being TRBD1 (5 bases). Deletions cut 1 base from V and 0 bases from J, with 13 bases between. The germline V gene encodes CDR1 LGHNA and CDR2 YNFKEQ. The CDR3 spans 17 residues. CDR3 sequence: CASSQGWKGLAKNIQYF. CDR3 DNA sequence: TGTGCCAGCAGCCAAGGGTGGAAGGGGCTAGCCAAAAACATTCAGTACTTC.

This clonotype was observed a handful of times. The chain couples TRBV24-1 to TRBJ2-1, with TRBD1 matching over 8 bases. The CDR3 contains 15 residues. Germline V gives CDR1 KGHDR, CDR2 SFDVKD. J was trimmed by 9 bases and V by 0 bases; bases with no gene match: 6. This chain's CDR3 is CATSDLPRGPIEQFF. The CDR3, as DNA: TGTGCCACCAGTGATTTGCCCAGGGGGCCTATTGAGCAGTTCTTC.

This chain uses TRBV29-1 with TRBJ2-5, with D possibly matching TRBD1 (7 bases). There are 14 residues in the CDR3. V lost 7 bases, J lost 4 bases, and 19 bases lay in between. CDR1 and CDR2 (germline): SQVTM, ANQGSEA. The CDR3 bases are TGCAGCGCGGCGGGGCAGGGGGGCGGAGAGACCCAGTACTTC. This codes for CSAAGQGGGETQYF. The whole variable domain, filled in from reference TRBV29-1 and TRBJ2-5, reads SAVISQKPSRDICQRGTSLTIQCQVDSQVTMMFWYRQQPGQSLTLIATANQGSEATYESGFVIDKFPISRPNLTFSTLTVSNMSPEDSSIYLCSAAGQGGGETQYFGPGTRLLVL.

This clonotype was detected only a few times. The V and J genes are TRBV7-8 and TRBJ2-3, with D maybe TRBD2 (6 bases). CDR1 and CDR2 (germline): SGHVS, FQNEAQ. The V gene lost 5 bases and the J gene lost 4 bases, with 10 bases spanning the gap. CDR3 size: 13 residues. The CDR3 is CASSVGRADTQYF. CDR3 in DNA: TGTGCCAGCAGCGTCGGGAGAGCAGATACGCAGTATTTT. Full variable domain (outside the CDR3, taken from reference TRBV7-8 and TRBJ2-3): GAGVSQSPRYKVAKRGQDVALRCDPISGHVSLFWYQQALGQGPEFLTYFQNEAQLDKSGLPSDRFFAERPEGSVSTLKIQRTQQEDSAVYLCASSVGRADTQYFGPGTRLTVL.

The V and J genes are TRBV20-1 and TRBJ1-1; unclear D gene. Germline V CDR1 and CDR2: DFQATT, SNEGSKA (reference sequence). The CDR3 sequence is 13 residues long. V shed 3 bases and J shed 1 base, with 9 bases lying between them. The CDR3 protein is CSASERQNTEAFF. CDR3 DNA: TGCAGTGCTAGCGAGAGACAGAACACTGAAGCTTTCTTT.

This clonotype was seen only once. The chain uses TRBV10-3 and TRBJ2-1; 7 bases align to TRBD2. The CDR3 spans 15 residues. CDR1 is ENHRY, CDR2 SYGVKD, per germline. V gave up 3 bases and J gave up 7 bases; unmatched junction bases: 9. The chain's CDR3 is CAISDATSAANEQFF. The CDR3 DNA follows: TGTGCCATCAGTGATGCAACTAGCGCGGCGAATGAGCAGTTCTTC.

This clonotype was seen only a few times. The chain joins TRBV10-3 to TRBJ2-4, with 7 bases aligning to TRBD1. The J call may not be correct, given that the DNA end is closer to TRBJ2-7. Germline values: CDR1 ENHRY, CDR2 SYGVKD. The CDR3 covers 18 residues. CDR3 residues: CAISDASEGAYGVYEQYF. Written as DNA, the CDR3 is TGTGCCATCAGTGACGCCTCCGAGGGGGCCTACGGGGTCTACGAGCAGTACTTC.

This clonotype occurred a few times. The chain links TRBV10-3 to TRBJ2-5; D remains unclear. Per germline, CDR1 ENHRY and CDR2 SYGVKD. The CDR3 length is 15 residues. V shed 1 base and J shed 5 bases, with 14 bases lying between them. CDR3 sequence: CAISELILGRETQYF. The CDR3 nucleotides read TGTGCCATCAGTGAGTTGATCCTAGGACGGGAGACCCAGTACTTC.